Following are 28 T cell receptor beta chains from one sample sequenced in a study of blood T cell repertoires in COVID-19. Clones were read by immunoSEQ multiplex PCR, and TCRdb kept only the in-frame ones, dropping some. The table has about 170,000 clones, roughly four fifths seen once; the top ten hold over 2.5%. Sequences were obtained from peripheral blood. The receptors here all came from a human donor with acute or convalescent COVID-19. The donor label of this sample is uncertain.

V is TRBV5-4 and J is TRBJ1-6, with TRBD1 identical over 8 bases. Trimming at V came to 1 base and at J to 10 bases, leaving 13 bases not matched to a gene. This CDR3 is 17 amino acids long. Germline CDR1 and CDR2: SGHNT and YYREEE (reference sequence). CDR3: CASSLLSDRAQTSPLHF. The CDR3 nucleotides are TGTGCCAGCAGCTTGTTGTCGGACAGGGCCCAGACATCACCCCTCCACTTT.

This chain joins TRBV2 and TRBJ1-1; D remains unclear. CDR3 size: 15 residues. Trimming cost V 0 bases and J 1 base, with 9 bases left between them. Germline V lookup: CDR1 SNHLY, CDR2 FYNNEI. This chain's CDR3 is CASSEASNRNTEAFF. In DNA, the CDR3 is TGTGCCAGCAGTGAAGCAAGCAACAGGAACACTGAAGCTTTCTTT.

The chain combines TRBV11-2 with TRBJ2-7; 8 bases are a match to TRBD2. Germline trimming cut 7 bases from V and 4 bases from J; bases unmatched to any gene: 9. The CDR3 runs to 14 residues. Germline-derived CDR1 and CDR2 are SGHAT and FQNNGV. As DNA, the CDR3 is TGTGCCAGCAACACGGGGGGGCTTTCTTACGAGCAGTACTTC. Amino acid sequence: CASNTGGLSYEQYF.

DNA for the CDR3: TGTGCCAGCAGCCAAGGGACTTACGGCAATGAGCAGTTCTTC. Translation: CASSQGTYGNEQFF. The chain combines TRBV3-1 (or the pseudogene TRBV3-2) with TRBJ2-1; D may be TRBD2 (5 bases). V was trimmed by 1 base and J by 6 bases, leaving 10 bases between them. Germline lookup yields CDR1 LGHDT and CDR2 YNNKEL (reference sequence). This CDR3 has 14 amino acids.

This clone was found once. This chain joins TRBV5-6 and TRBJ1-1, with D unresolved. V lost 2 bases and J 5 bases, leaving 7 bases between the germline ends. This CDR3 contains 12 residues. Per the germline V gene, CDR1 is SGHDT and CDR2 is YYEEEE. The CDR3 is CASSFRRTEAFF. Written as DNA, the CDR3 is TGTGCCAGCAGCTTTCGCCGGACTGAAGCTTTCTTT.

The J gene is TRBJ2-1, the V gene TRBV5-1, with 13 positions matching TRBD2. This CDR3 comprises 15 residues. CDR1 is SGHRS and CDR2 is YFSETQ in the germline V gene. With 6 bases clipped from V and 8 bases from J, the junction kept 8 bases outside the gene matches. CDR3 DNA sequence: TGCGCCAGCACCCTGGGACTAGCGGGAACCGATGAGCAGTTCTTC. It encodes CASTLGLAGTDEQFF.

This clone was detected once. The CDR3 coding sequence is TGTGCCAGCAGACTAGCGGGCGCAGGAAACACCATATATTTT. Translated: CASRLAGAGNTIYF. The chain joins TRBV11-2 to TRBJ1-3; D gene uncertain. This CDR3 has 14 amino acids. Looked up from germline, CDR1 is SGHAT and CDR2 is FQNNGV. V shed 6 bases and J shed 4 bases, with 13 bases lying between them.

The chain links TRBV5-1 to TRBJ2-2, with 7 bases that match TRBD1. V was clipped by 5 bases and J by 5 bases; unmatched bases: 9. Germline V gene data show CDR1 as SGHRS and CDR2 as YFSETQ. The CDR3 contains 15 residues. CDR3 nucleotide sequence: TGCGCCAGCAGTTTGACAGGGTGGGGAACCGGGGAGCTGTTTTTT. Protein: CASSLTGWGTGELFF.

This chain connects TRBV18 to TRBJ1-1; 7 nucleotides align to TRBD1. With 7 bases clipped from V and 4 bases from J, the junction kept 6 bases outside the gene matches. The CDR3 has 13 residues. CDR1 and CDR2 from the germline V gene are KGHSH and LQKENI. DNA of the CDR3: TGTGCCAGCTTACAGGGGATCGGCACTGAAGCTTTCTTT. Protein product: CASLQGIGTEAFF.

The chain combines TRBV3-1 (or the pseudogene TRBV3-2) with TRBJ2-4, with TRBD2 as a possible D gene (5 bases). Germline V CDR1 and CDR2: LGHDT, YNNKEL (reference sequence). V lost 3 bases to trimming and J lost 2 bases, with 14 bases between them. CDR3 length: 16 residues. CDR3 in amino acids: CASSHLAGRSKNIQYF. In DNA, the CDR3 is TGTGCCAGCAGCCATCTAGCAGGACGCTCCAAAAACATTCAGTACTTC.

J is TRBJ1-2 and V is TRBV19; perhaps TRBD1 as D (6 bases). The CDR3 contains 13 residues. V was trimmed by 8 bases and J by 4 bases, leaving 14 bases between them. The germline CDR1 and CDR2 sequences are LNHDA and SQIVND (reference sequence). CDR3 protein: CASRRGAAYGYTF. As DNA, the CDR3 is TGTGCCAGTCGCCGGGGGGCCGCCTATGGCTACACCTTC.

Here the CDR3 DNA reads TGTGCCAGCAGCGAGGGATCCGGGACAGCCCTGGGCTACACCTTC. It codes for CASSEGSGTALGYTF. This chain connects TRBV6-5 to TRBJ1-2, with 7 bases that match TRBD1. V gave up 6 bases and J gave up 8 bases; unmatched junction bases: 15. The CDR3 is made up of 15 amino acids. Germline CDR1 reads MNHEY; CDR2 reads SVGAGI.

This chain connects TRBV5-1 to TRBJ2-7, with 13 positions matching TRBD2. Losses at the gene ends were 4 bases for V and 3 bases for J; bases not matched to a gene: 13. CDR1 and CDR2 from the germline V gene are SGHRS and YFSETQ. The length of the CDR3 is 18 residues. The chain's CDR3 is CASSIRTSGSPLSYEQYF. In DNA form, the CDR3 reads TGCGCCAGCAGCATTCGGACTAGCGGGAGTCCTTTAAGCTACGAGCAGTACTTC.

The V gene is TRBV7-2, the J gene TRBJ2-6; D gene uncertain. The CDR3 length is 15 residues. The V end lost 1 base, the J end lost 1 base, and 5 bases lay between the germline ends. CDR1 SGHTA and CDR2 FQGNSA come from the germline V gene. The CDR3: CASSLGPSGANVLTF. CDR3 coding DNA: TGTGCCAGCAGCTTAGGGCCATCTGGGGCCAACGTCCTGACTTTC.

As regards this clone: Because it lacks the conserved phenylalanine or tryptophan at the end, this CDR3 is likely a read error. This sequence joins TRBV4-1 and TRBJ1-2; no clear D. The V end was cut by 3 bases, the J end by 4 bases, with 15 bases between. The CDR3 consists of 15 residues. CDR1 and CDR2 from the germline V gene are MGHRA and YSYEKL. CDR3 DNA sequence: TGCGCCAGCAGCCAGCCGGGAGGACCTACCTATGGCTACACCCTC. It translates to CASSQPGGPTYGYTL.

The gene calls are TRBV7-3 and TRBJ2-7; a weak D match, TRBD2 (6 bases). V lost 5 bases and J lost 2, with 13 bases in between. Germline loops: CDR1 SGHTA, CDR2 FQGTGA. CDR3 size: 14 residues. In DNA, the CDR3 is TGTGCCAGCAGCCCGGGGGTGGGCGCCTACGAGCAGTACTTC. Its translation: CASSPGVGAYEQYF.

The chain recombines TRBV28 with TRBJ2-7; TRBD2 matches at 8 bases. There are 16 residues in the CDR3. V gave up 5 bases and J gave up 1 base; unmatched junction bases: 10. In germline, CDR1 is MDHEN, CDR2 SYDVKM. CDR3 region: CASSRVLGGGSYEQYF. In nucleotides, the CDR3 is TGTGCCAGCAGTCGGGTCCTCGGGGGGGGATCCTACGAGCAGTACTTC.

This clone has a single count. The rearrangement uses TRBV29-1 and TRBJ2-1; 7 nucleotides match TRBD1. V was clipped by 4 bases and J by 2 bases; unmatched bases: 11. Germline lookup yields CDR1 SQVTM and CDR2 ANQGSEA. This CDR3 comprises 16 residues. CDR3: CSVVRRTGGTYNEQFF. For the CDR3, the DNA is TGCAGCGTTGTCCGCCGGACAGGCGGAACCTACAATGAGCAGTTCTTC.

V gene TRBV6-6 combines with J gene TRBJ2-2, with D possibly being TRBD2 (6 bases). The germline gives CDR1 MNHNY, CDR2 SVGAGI (reference sequence). Trimming cost V 5 bases and J 5 bases, with 15 bases left between them. This CDR3 spans 15 amino acids. CDR3 nucleotide sequence: TGTGCCAGCAGTCCCGCGGGGACCGGGACCGGGGAGCTGTTTTTT. This encodes CASSPAGTGTGELFF.

This chain links TRBV3-1 (or the pseudogene TRBV3-2) with TRBJ1-3; D uncertain. Trimming left V 0 bases short and J 4 bases short, with 13 bases between. The CDR3 is 16 residues long. CDR1 is LGHDT, CDR2 YNNKEL, per germline (reference sequence). In DNA form, the CDR3 reads TGTGCCAGCAGCCAAGATACGAGGGCGCAAGGAAACACCATATATTTT. Translated, it gives CASSQDTRAQGNTIYF.

The chain is built from TRBV6-5 and TRBJ2-3; 9 bases are shared with TRBD1. The CDR3 has 13 residues. After removal of 8 bases from V and 4 bases from J, the junction contained 4 bases not matched to a gene. Per the germline V gene, CDR1 is MNHEY and CDR2 is SVGAGI. CDR3: CASRDRASDTQYF. As DNA, the CDR3 is TGTGCCAGCCGGGACAGGGCTTCAGATACGCAGTATTTT.

This chain joins TRBV2 and TRBJ2-1; the match to TRBD2 covers 13 bases. V lost 7 bases and J lost 8; bases outside the gene matches: 11. The CDR3 contains 16 residues. Germline V lookup: CDR1 SNHLY, CDR2 FYNNEI. The CDR3 spells CASNPRTSGSLDEQFF. DNA for the CDR3: TGTGCCAGCAACCCGCGGACTAGCGGGAGTTTGGATGAGCAGTTCTTC.

The chain carries TRBV7-9 and TRBJ1-6; D remains unclear. V lost 5 bases, J lost 17 bases, and 19 bases lay in between. The CDR3 has 13 residues. Germline assignment: CDR1 SEHNR and CDR2 FQNEAQ (reference sequence). CDR3 coding DNA: TGTGCCAGCAGCCCGAAGGCAGGCCTGGAGGTCCACTTT. Translation: CASSPKAGLEVHF.

The gene calls are TRBV6-2 or TRBV6-3 and TRBJ1-5; the match to TRBD1 covers 8 bases. V dropped 2 bases and J dropped 0; count of bases not matched to a gene: 9. This CDR3 spans 18 amino acids. CDR1 MNHEY and CDR2 SVGEGT come from the germline V gene. CDR3 DNA: TGTGCCAGCAGTTACCCCGGGACAGGCGGGTATAGCAATCAGCCCCAGCATTTT. Its protein is CASSYPGTGGYSNQPQHF.

The rearrangement joins TRBV29-1 to TRBJ2-7; 9 nucleotides match TRBD1. Germline loops: CDR1 SQVTM, CDR2 ANQGSEA. The CDR3 sequence is 15 residues long. Trimming at V came to 6 bases and at J to 5 bases, leaving 14 bases not matched to a gene. CDR3 coding DNA: TGCAGCGTGGGGGTACAGGGGGCGCGATCAGACGAGCAGTACTTC. Its translation is CSVGVQGARSDEQYF.

This clone was counted once. The rearrangement uses TRBV28 and TRBJ1-2, with D possibly being TRBD1 (5 bases). The CDR3 covers 16 residues. V was shortened by 4 bases and J by 8 bases, with 23 bases between the two germline ends. CDR1 and CDR2 (germline): MDHEN, SYDVKM. The CDR3 DNA reads TGTGCCAGCAGTTACCAGGGTGAAGCTTATGGATACGGCTACACCTTC. It translates to CASSYQGEAYGYGYTF.

This clone was recorded once. This chain uses TRBV2 with TRBJ2-2; perhaps TRBD1 as D (5 bases). Trimming removed 6 bases from V and 4 bases from J, with 9 bases in between. Germline V lookup: CDR1 SNHLY, CDR2 FYNNEI. This CDR3 is built from 13 residues. The CDR3 bases are TGTGCCAGCAGCAGGGATTCCACCGGGGAGCTGTTTTTT. It yields the protein CASSRDSTGELFF.

The count of this clone is one. CDR3 amino acids: CSVQATGQGSTYEQYF. The CDR3 DNA sequence: TGCAGCGTTCAAGCTACCGGACAGGGTTCCACCTACGAGCAGTACTTC. The gene calls are TRBV29-1 and TRBJ2-7, with 8 nucleotides matching TRBD1. The V segment lost 5 bases and the J segment 2 bases; nucleotides outside the gene matches: 14. Germline CDR1 SQVTM, CDR2 ANQGSEA. This CDR3 has 16 amino acids.